This T cell receptor (beta chain) was identified during a study of OX40 agonist ivuxolimab in advanced cancers. Study overall: Hepatocellular carcinoma, melanoma, renal cell or head and neck cancer was diagnosed in the dose-escalation patients.

Only in-frame clones appear in the TCRdb table, and some are missing; sequencing was by immunoSEQ multiplex PCR. The data show 40,000 to 45,000 clones, about nine tenths seen once. Germline lookup yields CDR1 SGHNT and CDR2 YYREEE (reference sequence). After removal of 4 bases from V and 6 bases from J, the junction contained 6 bases not matched to a gene. The CDR3 is 16 residues long. This clonotype was sampled from an adult with an advanced solid tumor such as melanoma, head and neck, liver or kidney cancer. Sequencing used CD4+ or CD8+ T cells sorted from blood, obtained in a trial of the OX40 agonist ivuxolimab. The V gene is TRBV5-4, the J gene TRBJ2-3; the match to TRBD2 covers 15 bases. In nucleotides, the CDR3 is TGTGCCAGCAGCAAGGGACTAGCGGGAGGAGGGGATACGCAGTATTTT. The encoded protein is CASSKGLAGGGDTQYF. The full variable domain, in which reference TRBV5-4 and TRBJ2-3 provide the parts outside the CDR3, is ETGVTQSPTHLIKTRGQQVTLRCSSQSGHNTVSWYQQALGQGPQFIFQYYREEENGRGNFPPRFSGLQFPNYSSELNVNALELDDSALYLCASSKGLAGGGDTQYFGPGTRLTVL.